The next 23 T cell receptor beta chains were all read from a single sample in a study of T-cell memory formation after mild COVID-19. One entry per CDR3 protein results from TCRdb running MiXCR on the 5' RACE reads. The sample lists about 350,000 distinct CDR3 sequences; roughly 13% were seen once. Sequenced: PBMCs or a T cell subset sorted from them (not recorded which). These receptors were obtained from a man aged 18 to 30 who had mild COVID-19 (a few samples of this study predate the infection). Cell type and time point are not known.

This clonotype was picked up a small number of times. The gene calls are TRBV19 and TRBJ2-3; maybe TRBD2 (6 bases). The V and J ends lost 5 bases and 1 base respectively, with 16 bases between them. This CDR3 has 16 residues. The germline CDR1 and CDR2 sequences are LNHDA and SQIVND (reference sequence). The CDR3 bases are TGTGCCAGTAGTCCGTCCCCGAGGAGGGGCACAGATACGCAGTATTTT. Translated, it gives CASSPSPRRGTDTQYF. The whole variable domain, remainder taken from reference TRBV19 and TRBJ2-3, is DGGITQSPKYLFRKEGQNVTLSCEQNLNHDAMYWYRQDPGQGLRLIYYSQIVNDFQKGDIAEGYSVSREKKESFPLTVTSAQKNPTAFYLCASSPSPRRGTDTQYFGPGTRLTVL.

This clonotype was counted only a few times. The chain uses TRBV20-1 and TRBJ2-1, with D unresolved. Germline V gene sequence: CDR1 DFQATT, CDR2 SNEGSKA (reference sequence). The CDR3 extends over 16 amino acids. The ends were cut back, 1 base at V and 8 bases at J, with 21 bases in the middle. CDR3 amino acids: CSARAWTAGGLDEQFF. The CDR3 nucleotides are TGCAGTGCTAGAGCTTGGACGGCAGGTGGGTTGGATGAGCAGTTCTTC.

The table lists this clonotype with a few counts. The V call is TRBV6-5, the J call TRBJ1-6; D gene ambiguous. V was pared by 2 bases and J by 0 bases, with 5 bases between. The CDR3 extends over 15 amino acids. Germline-derived CDR1 and CDR2 are MNHEY and SVGAGI. This chain's CDR3 is CASSYKVSYNSPLHF. CDR3 sequence (DNA): TGTGCCAGCAGTTACAAGGTCTCCTATAATTCACCCCTCCACTTT.

This clonotype was found a few times. V usage is TRBV2 and J usage is TRBJ2-7; the D gene could be TRBD1 or TRBD2 (5 bases each). The CDR3 sequence is 14 residues long. V shed 5 bases and J shed 4 bases, with 15 bases lying between them. Germline V CDR1 and CDR2: SNHLY, FYNNEI. As DNA, the CDR3 is TGTGCCAGCAGTAGAGGGACCTCCCGTTACGAGCAGTACTTC. This codes for CASSRGTSRYEQYF.

The rearrangement joins TRBV29-1 to TRBJ2-7, with a possible D match to TRBD1 (5 bases). The CDR3 runs 14 residues. Germline V gives CDR1 SQVTM, CDR2 ANQGSEA. Trimming stripped 2 bases from V and 2 bases from J, with 13 bases between. CDR3 amino acids: CSVESARAPYEQYF. The DNA of the CDR3 is TGCAGCGTTGAAAGCGCCAGGGCGCCCTACGAGCAGTACTTC.

The chain couples TRBV20-1 to TRBJ1-2; 8 nucleotides agree with TRBD1. CDR1 and CDR2 from the germline V gene are DFQATT and SNEGSKA (reference sequence). The trim removed 5 bases at V and 8 bases at J, leaving 31 bases unmatched. CDR3 size: 20 residues. CDR3 in DNA: TGCAGTGCTTCGTTAAGTCATGGGACAGGTCCCTATCCCCTCTCTCTCGGCTACACCTTC. It is translated as CSASLSHGTGPYPLSLGYTF.

The chain combines TRBV4-2 with TRBJ2-1; TRBD2 matches 7 bases. The CDR3 consists of 15 residues. Germline lookup yields CDR1 LGHNA and CDR2 YNFKEQ. With V trimmed by 6 bases and J by 0 bases, 5 bases remained unmatched. CDR3 protein: CASRKSGASYNEQFF. CDR3 DNA sequence: TGTGCCAGCAGGAAGAGCGGGGCCTCCTACAATGAGCAGTTCTTC.

In this sample, this clonotype turned up many times. The V gene is TRBV27, the J gene TRBJ2-7; 9 bases map to TRBD2. Germline assignment: CDR1 MNHEY and CDR2 SMNVEV (reference sequence). This CDR3 region has 15 residues. V was pared by 3 bases and J by 6 bases, with 9 bases of the junction left unmatched. The CDR3: CASSFLAGGPGEQYF. DNA for the CDR3: TGTGCCAGCAGTTTCTTGGCGGGGGGGCCCGGCGAGCAGTACTTC.

This clonotype was seen a few times. The J gene is TRBJ1-1, the V gene TRBV12-3 or TRBV12-4; D is unresolved. The V end was cut by 7 bases, the J end by 4 bases, with 16 bases between. The CDR3 extends over 14 amino acids. The CDR3 DNA reads as TGTGCCAGCAAAGGATACCACCTAGGCACTGAAGCTTTCTTT. This encodes CASKGYHLGTEAFF.

This clonotype was counted between two and nine times. The chain has TRBV7-9 and TRBJ2-2; D is ambiguous. Germline loops: CDR1 SEHNR, CDR2 FQNEAQ (reference sequence). V dropped 1 base and J dropped 4 bases, with 7 bases sitting between them. This CDR3 region has 14 residues. The DNA for the CDR3 is TGTGCCAGCAGCTTAGTGGGCACCACCGGGGAGCTGTTTTTT. Translating it yields CASSLVGTTGELFF.

V gene TRBV12-3 or TRBV12-4 combines with J gene TRBJ2-1; D assignment may be TRBD1 or TRBD2 (5 bases each). The CDR3 contains 12 residues. The V and J ends lost 4 bases and 10 bases respectively, with 11 bases between them. Written as DNA, the CDR3 is TGTGCCAGCAGTTCGGGGCCCTCGGAGCAGTTCTTC. Its protein is CASSSGPSEQFF.

This clonotype was found a few times. The chain recombines TRBV6-5 with TRBJ2-3; D might be TRBD2 (7 bases). With 3 bases removed from V and 5 bases from J, the gap between germline ends came to 15 bases. The germline gives CDR1 MNHEY, CDR2 SVGAGI. The length of the CDR3 is 15 residues. CDR3 in DNA: TGTGCCAGCAGTTATTCCGGGGGGCGGGGAGATACGCAGTATTTT. It is translated as CASSYSGGRGDTQYF.

At least ten counts were recorded for this clonotype. This rearrangement joins TRBV5-1 to TRBJ2-1; perhaps TRBD1 as D (6 bases). Germline V CDR1 and CDR2: SGHRS, YFSETQ. CDR3 length: 15 residues. V was cut by 0 bases and J by 0 bases, with 7 bases left in between. The CDR3 DNA reads TGCGCCAGCAGCTTGGAGGGGGACTCCTACAATGAGCAGTTCTTC. Protein product: CASSLEGDSYNEQFF.

The chain couples TRBV28 to TRBJ1-2; tentatively, D is TRBD1 (6 bases). This CDR3 comprises 12 residues. From germline, CDR1 is MDHEN and CDR2 SYDVKM. V lost 5 bases, J lost 6 bases, and 10 bases lay in between. The CDR3 loop reads CASSRGGHGYTF. The CDR3 DNA follows: TGTGCCAGCAGTAGAGGGGGGCATGGCTACACCTTC.

This chain links TRBV9 with TRBJ2-7; 7 positions match TRBD1. The CDR3 length is 22 residues. Germline CDR1 SGDLS, CDR2 YYNGEE. V lost 4 bases, J lost 5 bases, and 33 bases stayed unmatched. CDR3 DNA sequence: TGTGCCAGCAGCTCTCGACCCGGACGTAGGACAGGAGGTTGGGGACATAAGGACGAGCAGTACGTC. This gives the protein CASSSRPGRRTGGWGHKDEQYV.

V and J are TRBV18 and TRBJ2-1, with 10 bases that match TRBD2. The germline gives CDR1 KGHSH, CDR2 LQKENI. This CDR3 comprises 15 residues. V was pared by 3 bases and J by 4 bases, with 3 bases of the junction left unmatched. The CDR3 DNA reads as TGTGCCAGCTCACCTCAGCGGGGGGGTTACAATGAGCAGTTCTTC. It yields the protein CASSPQRGGYNEQFF. The full variable domain, completed using reference TRBV18 and TRBJ2-1, is NAGVMQNPRHLVRRRGQEARLRCSPMKGHSHVYWYRQLPEEGLKFMVYLQKENIIDESGMPKERFSAEFPKEGPSILRIQQVVRGDSAAYFCASSPQRGGYNEQFFGPGTRLTVL.

The rearrangement links TRBV7-3 to TRBJ1-3; 9 bases match TRBD1. Germline assignment: CDR1 SGHTA and CDR2 FQGTGA. This CDR3 is 15 amino acids long. V was clipped by 6 bases and J by 0 bases; unmatched bases: 3. The CDR3 region has the DNA TGTGCCAGCAGTCCGGACAGGGGCTCTGGAAACACCATATATTTT. Translated, it gives CASSPDRGSGNTIYF. Looking up the rest from reference TRBV7-3 and TRBJ1-3 gives the full variable domain: GAGVSQTPSNKVTEKGKYVELRCDPISGHTALYWYRQSLGQGPEFLIYFQGTGAADDSGLPNDRFFAVRPEGSVSTLKIQRTERGDSAVYLCASSPDRGSGNTIYFGEGSWLTVV.

This clonotype occurred a few times. This rearrangement joins TRBV6-2 or TRBV6-3 to TRBJ2-7, with 8 bases matching TRBD2. The CDR3 runs 15 residues. Germline loops: CDR1 MNHEY, CDR2 SVGEGT. V lost 0 bases, J lost 5 bases, and 6 bases stayed unmatched. In nucleotides, the CDR3 is TGTGCCAGCAGTTACTCGATCTCGGGGGGGAACGAGCAGTACGTC. This gives the protein CASSYSISGGNEQYV.

The rearrangement joins TRBV5-1 to TRBJ1-4; D gene unclear. V lost 4 bases and J lost 5, with 9 bases in between. The CDR3 covers 13 residues. Germline V gene data show CDR1 as SGHRS and CDR2 as YFSETQ. CDR3 nucleotide sequence: TGCGCCAGCAGCGCCGAGCGGAATGAAAAACTGTTTTTT. Amino acids: CASSAERNEKLFF.

The chain joins TRBV11-2 to TRBJ1-1, with D possibly TRBD1 on 6 matching bases. The ends were cut back, 5 bases at V and 5 bases at J, with 18 bases in the middle. Germline-derived CDR1 and CDR2 are SGHAT and FQNNGV. CDR3 length equals 15 residues. The CDR3 DNA follows: TGTGCCAGCAGCCTAACGTCGGGGGCTGGGACTGAAGCTTTCTTT. Its protein is CASSLTSGAGTEAFF.

The rearrangement links TRBV11-3 to TRBJ2-2; no firm D call. The V and J ends lost 5 bases and 0 bases respectively, with 7 bases between them. Germline values: CDR1 SGHNT, CDR2 YENEEA. This CDR3 is 14 amino acids long. CDR3 sequence: CASSRSANTGELFF. CDR3 coding DNA: TGTGCCAGCAGCCGTAGTGCGAACACCGGGGAGCTGTTTTTT.

This clonotype was detected ten times or more. The genes are TRBV7-9 and TRBJ1-2, with 7 bases that match TRBD1. The CDR3 totals 13 residues. The ends lost 11 bases at V and 7 bases at J; junction bases unmatched: 13. Germline assignment: CDR1 SEHNR and CDR2 FQNEAQ (reference sequence). The CDR3 DNA is TGTGCCTCTCTGGACAGGTTCCACCGTGGCTACACCTTC. Translating gives CASLDRFHRGYTF.

V and J are TRBV27 and TRBJ1-1; 7 bases map to TRBD1. This CDR3 is 14 amino acids long. With V trimmed by 5 bases and J by 4 bases, 7 bases remained unmatched. CDR1 and CDR2 from the germline V gene are MNHEY and SMNVEV (reference sequence). The CDR3 DNA reads as TGTGCCAGCAGTCGAACTACAGGGGTCACTGAAGCTTTCTTT. Translated: CASSRTTGVTEAFF.